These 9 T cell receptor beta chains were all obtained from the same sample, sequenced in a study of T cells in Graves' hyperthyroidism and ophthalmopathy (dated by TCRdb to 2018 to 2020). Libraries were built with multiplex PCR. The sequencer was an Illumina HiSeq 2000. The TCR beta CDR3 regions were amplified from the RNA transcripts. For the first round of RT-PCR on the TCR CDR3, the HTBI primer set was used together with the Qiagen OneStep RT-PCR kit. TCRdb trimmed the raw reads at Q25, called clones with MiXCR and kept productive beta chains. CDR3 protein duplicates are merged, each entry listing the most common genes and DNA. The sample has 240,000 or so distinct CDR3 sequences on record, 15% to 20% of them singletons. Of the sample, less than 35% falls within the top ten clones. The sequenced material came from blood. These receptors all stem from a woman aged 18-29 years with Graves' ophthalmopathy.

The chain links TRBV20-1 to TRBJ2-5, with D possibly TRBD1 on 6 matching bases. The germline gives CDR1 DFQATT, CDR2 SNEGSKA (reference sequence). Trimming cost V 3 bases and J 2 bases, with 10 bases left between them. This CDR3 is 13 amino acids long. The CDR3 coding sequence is TGCAGTGCTAGGGGACACCCGCAAGAGACCCAGTACTTC. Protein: CSARGHPQETQYF.

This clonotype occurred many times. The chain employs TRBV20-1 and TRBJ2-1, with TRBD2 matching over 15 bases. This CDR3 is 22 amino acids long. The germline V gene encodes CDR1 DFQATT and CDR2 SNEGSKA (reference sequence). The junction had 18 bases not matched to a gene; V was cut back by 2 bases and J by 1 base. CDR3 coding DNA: TGCAGTGCTAGATCCCCTCAAGTCTTGGGACTAGCGGGGGGCGGGTCCTACAATGAGCAGTTCTTC. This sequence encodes CSARSPQVLGLAGGGSYNEQFF.

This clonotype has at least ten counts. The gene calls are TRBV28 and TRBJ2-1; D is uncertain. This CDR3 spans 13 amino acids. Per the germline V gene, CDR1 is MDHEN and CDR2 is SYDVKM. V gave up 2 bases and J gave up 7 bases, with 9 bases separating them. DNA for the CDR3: TGTGCCAGCAGTTTAAACCCCTTTAATGAGCAGTTCTTC. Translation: CASSLNPFNEQFF.

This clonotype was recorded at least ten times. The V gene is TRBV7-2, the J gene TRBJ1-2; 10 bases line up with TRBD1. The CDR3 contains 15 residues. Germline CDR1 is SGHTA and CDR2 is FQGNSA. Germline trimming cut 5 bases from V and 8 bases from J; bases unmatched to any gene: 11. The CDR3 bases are TGTGCCAGCAGCCTCGACTCCGGGACAGGGGTCGGCTACACCTTC. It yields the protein CASSLDSGTGVGYTF.

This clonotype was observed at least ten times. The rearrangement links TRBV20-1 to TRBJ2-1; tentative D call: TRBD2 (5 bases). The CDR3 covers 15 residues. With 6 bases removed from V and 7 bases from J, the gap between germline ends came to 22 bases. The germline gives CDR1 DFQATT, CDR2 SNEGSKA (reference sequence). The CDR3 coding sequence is TGCAGTGCACGGCCCCGGATGGGCAGAGGGAATGAGCAGTTCTTC. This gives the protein CSARPRMGRGNEQFF.

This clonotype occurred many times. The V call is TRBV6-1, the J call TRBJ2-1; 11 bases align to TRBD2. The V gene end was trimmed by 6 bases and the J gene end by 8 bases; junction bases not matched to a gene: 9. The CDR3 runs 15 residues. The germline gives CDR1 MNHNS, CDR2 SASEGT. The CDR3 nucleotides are TGTGCCAGCAGCCCCACTAGCGGGAGTGTCGATGAGCAGTTCTTC. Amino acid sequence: CASSPTSGSVDEQFF.

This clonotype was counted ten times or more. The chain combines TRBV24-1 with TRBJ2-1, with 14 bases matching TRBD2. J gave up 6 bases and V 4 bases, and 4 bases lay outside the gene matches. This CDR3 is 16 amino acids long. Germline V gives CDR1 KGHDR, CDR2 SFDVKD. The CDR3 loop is CATSEMTSGRVNEQFF. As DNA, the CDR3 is TGTGCCACCAGTGAAATGACTAGCGGGAGGGTCAATGAGCAGTTCTTC.

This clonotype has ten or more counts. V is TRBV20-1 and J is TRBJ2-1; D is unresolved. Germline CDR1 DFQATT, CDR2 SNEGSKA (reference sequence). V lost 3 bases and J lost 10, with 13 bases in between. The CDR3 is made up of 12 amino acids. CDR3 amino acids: CSARTSVGEQFF. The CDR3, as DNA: TGCAGTGCTAGGACCTCGGTTGGGGAGCAGTTCTTC.

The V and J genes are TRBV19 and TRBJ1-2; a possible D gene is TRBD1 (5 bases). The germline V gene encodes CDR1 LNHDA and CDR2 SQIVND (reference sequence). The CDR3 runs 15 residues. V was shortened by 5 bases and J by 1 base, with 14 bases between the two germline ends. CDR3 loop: CASSSDGADNYGYTF. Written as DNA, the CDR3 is TGTGCCAGTAGTTCCGACGGGGCTGATAACTATGGCTACACCTTC.